The 3 T cell receptor beta chains in this list originate from one sample, sequenced in a study of T cell repertoires in cytomegalovirus infection. TCRdb reprocessed the reads with MiXCR, giving one entry per CDR3 protein. Of around 900,000 distinct CDR3 sequences listed, roughly 31% are singletons. Antigens of these TCRs are unknown. Sequencing was performed on cultured CD8+ T cells from PBMCs, taken from culture after CMV antigen stimulation. The origin of the receptors is a human donor in good health (CMV status not recorded). Some clones in this sample may be carry-over from other donors' samples.

The chain combines TRBV10-3 with TRBJ1-2; weak D call: TRBD1 (5 bases). There are 12 residues in the CDR3. Germline V lookup: CDR1 ENHRY, CDR2 SYGVKD. Trimming cost V 6 bases and J 6 bases, with 11 bases left between them. The CDR3 sequence is CAIRLSTDGYTF. The DNA for the CDR3 is TGTGCCATCAGACTCTCGACAGATGGCTACACCTTC.

Ten or more counts support this clonotype. The chain combines TRBV7-2 with TRBJ2-7; the D gene is possibly TRBD2 (7 bases). Germline assignment: CDR1 SGHTA and CDR2 FQGNSA. The CDR3 spans 14 residues. V was pared by 3 bases and J by 2 bases, with 11 bases between. Written as DNA, the CDR3 is TGTGCCAGCAGCTTCGCGGGGGCGGCCTACGAGCAGTACGTC. Protein product: CASSFAGAAYEQYV.

The rearrangement links TRBV7-9 to TRBJ2-3; TRBD2 matches 7 bases. CDR3 size: 18 residues. CDR1 is SEHNR, CDR2 FQNEAQ, per germline (reference sequence). Trimming cost V 3 bases and J 3 bases; bases outside gene matches: 15. The chain's CDR3 is CASSFRSGPAGLTDTQYF. CDR3 in DNA: TGTGCCAGCAGCTTTCGGTCTGGGCCAGCGGGGTTGACAGATACGCAGTATTTT.